The TCR beta chain under discussion was sequenced for a study of cytomegalovirus exposure and HLA in healthy donors. In germline, CDR1 is KGHSH, CDR2 LQKENI. The CDR3 consists of 15 residues. V was shortened by 4 bases and J by 2 bases, with 13 bases between the two germline ends. The PCR made use of 60 Vbeta and 13 Jbeta primers. The repertoire was sequenced with immunoSEQ multiplex PCR; TCRdb's copy has only in-frame clones and lacks some. Found here are some 240,000 clones, approximately 80% of them singletons; the top ten hold around 4%. Points on this clone: Its antigen is not known.

Overall study findings and caveats: Reported results showed that the classifier diagnosed cytomegalovirus status with high specificity and sensitivity. Researchers catalogued about 160 TCR beta chains as cytomegalovirus-associated.

This clonotype originated in a male donor in good health and CMV-seronegative. Specimen: PBMCs. The chain links TRBV18 to TRBJ2-3; D possibly corresponds to TRBD2 (6 bases). DNA for the CDR3: TGTGCCAGCTCACGGAGTAGCGGTAACACAGATACGCAGTATTTT. It specifies CASSRSSGNTDTQYF. The full variable domain, rest sourced from reference TRBV18 and TRBJ2-3, is NAGVMQNPRHLVRRRGQEARLRCSPMKGHSHVYWYRQLPEEGLKFMVYLQKENIIDESGMPKERFSAEFPKEGPSILRIQQVVRGDSAAYFCASSRSSGNTDTQYFGPGTRLTVL.